This T cell receptor (beta chain) was documented in a study of CD8+ T cells in alopecia areata. Germline assignment: CDR1 SEHNR and CDR2 FQNEAQ (reference sequence). The CDR3 totals 16 residues. The V gene end was trimmed by 0 bases and the J gene end by 4 bases; junction bases not matched to a gene: 4. RNA was isolated and reverse transcribed to cDNA, the sequencing template. Assay used: immunoSEQ multiplex PCR; TCRdb lists only in-frame clones, some missing. The table records about 5,900 clones, under 75% of them present only once. Indicated treatment: oral pan-JAK inhibitor, 5-10 mg twice daily. The study team obtained lesional scalp punch biopsies and peripheral blood from alopecia areata patients.

The TCR sequence derives from a human donor with alopecia areata. The chain carries TRBV7-9 and TRBJ1-2; 11 bases are shared with TRBD1. This specimen consisted of skin, obtained at approximately week 34, from a patient treated with tofacitinib. CDR3 bases: TGTGCCAGCAGCTTAGCCGGGACAGGGGGAGGCTATGGCTACACCTTC. Residues: CASSLAGTGGGYGYTF.